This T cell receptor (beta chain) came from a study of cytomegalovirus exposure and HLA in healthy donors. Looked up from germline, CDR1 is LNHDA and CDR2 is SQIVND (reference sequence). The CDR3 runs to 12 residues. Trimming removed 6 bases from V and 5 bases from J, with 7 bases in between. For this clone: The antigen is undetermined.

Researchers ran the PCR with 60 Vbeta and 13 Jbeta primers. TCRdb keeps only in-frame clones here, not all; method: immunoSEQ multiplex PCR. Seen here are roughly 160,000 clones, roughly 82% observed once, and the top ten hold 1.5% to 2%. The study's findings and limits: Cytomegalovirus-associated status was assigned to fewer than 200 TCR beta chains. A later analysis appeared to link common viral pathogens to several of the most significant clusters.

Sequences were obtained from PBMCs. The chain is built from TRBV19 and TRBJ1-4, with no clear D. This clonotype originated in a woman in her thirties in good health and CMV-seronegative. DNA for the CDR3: TGTGCCAGTAGAGACGGGAATGAAAAACTGTTTTTT. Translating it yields CASRDGNEKLFF. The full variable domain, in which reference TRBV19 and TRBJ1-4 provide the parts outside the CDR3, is DGGITQSPKYLFRKEGQNVTLSCEQNLNHDAMYWYRQDPGQGLRLIYYSQIVNDFQKGDIAEGYSVSREKKESFPLTVTSAQKNPTAFYLCASRDGNEKLFFGSGTQLSVL.